This T cell receptor beta chain was captured by sequencing in a study of T cell responses to AZD1222 COVID-19 vaccine. About this clone itself: The junction differs from germline at one of its ends, possibly a read error.

This CDR3 contains 15 residues. Germline CDR1 and CDR2: SSHAT and FNYEAQ (reference sequence). Measured with immunoSEQ multiplex PCR; TCRdb has only the in-frame clones, and not every one. The sample gives some 94,000 clones, around nine tenths of which show up once; about 12% is in the top ten. The sample consisted of peripheral blood, taken on day 0 of AZD1222 vaccination. This TCR came from an adult in good health. The chain employs TRBV7-7 and TRBJ2-3; TRBD2 aligns across 9 bases. The CDR3 DNA is TGTGCTAGCAGCTCAAGCGGGGGGCTCACAGATACGCAGTATTTT. Translating it yields CASSSSGGLTDTQYF.